These 10 T cell receptor beta chains came from one sample sequenced in a study of cytomegalovirus exposure and HLA in healthy donors. The PCR contained 60 Vbeta and 13 Jbeta primers. Sequenced by immunoSEQ multiplex PCR; TCRdb stores in-frame clones only, minus some. Here the sample spans some 130,000 clones, more than 70% being singletons. Material: PBMCs. The receptors stem from a man aged 25-45 years in good health and CMV-seronegative.

The chain joins TRBV2 to TRBJ2-3; 9 positions agree with TRBD2. CDR1 SNHLY and CDR2 FYNNEI come from the germline V gene. The J segment lost 0 bases and the V segment lost 5 bases, leaving 6 bases of the junction unmatched. This CDR3 contains 16 residues. CDR3 nucleotide sequence: TGTGCCAGCAGTTCCCTTAGCGGGAGTAGCACAGATACGCAGTATTTT. Translated, it gives CASSSLSGSSTDTQYF.

The chain is built from TRBV6-1 and TRBJ1-2; tentatively, D is TRBD1 (5 bases). V was pared by 9 bases and J by 8 bases, with 19 bases between. The CDR3 is 13 amino acids. Germline V gene lookup returns CDR1 MNHNS and CDR2 SASEGT. CDR3 nucleotide sequence: TGTGCCAGTCAAGCAGGGTACCATAGCGGCTACACCTTC. It codes for CASQAGYHSGYTF.

This chain's CDR3 is CAWSVGHFSYEQYF. In DNA form, the CDR3 reads TGTGCCTGGAGTGTGGGACACTTCTCCTACGAGCAGTACTTC. The chain links TRBV30 to TRBJ2-7; the D gene is possibly TRBD1 (6 bases). Trimming stripped 0 bases from V and 0 bases from J, with 9 bases between. The CDR3 is 14 residues long. CDR1 is GTSNPN and CDR2 is SVGIG in the germline V gene (reference sequence).

This chain links TRBV10-1 with TRBJ1-1; TRBD1 matches at 8 bases. The CDR3 has 14 amino acids. Germline loops: CDR1 WNHNN, CDR2 SYGVQD (reference sequence). V dropped 5 bases and J dropped 5; count of bases not matched to a gene: 7. CDR3 DNA sequence: TGCGCCAGCAGTTCCACAGGGGGTGCGACTGAAGCTTTCTTT. This gives the protein CASSSTGGATEAFF.

The chain carries TRBV27 and TRBJ2-7; 10 bases are a match to TRBD1. CDR1 is MNHEY, CDR2 SMNVEV, per germline (reference sequence). V shed 3 bases, J shed 2 bases, and the junction held 7 bases outside the gene matches. The CDR3 has 16 residues. The CDR3 region has the DNA TGTGCCAGCAGTTTCACCGGACAGGGGGGGACCTACGAGCAGTACTTC. Protein sequence: CASSFTGQGGTYEQYF.

This chain uses TRBV9 with TRBJ2-1; TRBD2 matches at 10 bases. Per germline, CDR1 SGDLS and CDR2 YYNGEE. The length of the CDR3 is 16 residues. V was clipped by 7 bases and J by 8 bases; unmatched bases: 15. In DNA form, the CDR3 reads TGTGCCAGCGGGGCTAGCGGGAGCCACCGGGGGGATGAGCAGTTCTTC. This sequence encodes CASGASGSHRGDEQFF.

The J gene is TRBJ1-4, the V gene TRBV9; D is possibly TRBD1 (5 bases). The CDR3 runs to 18 residues. Germline V CDR1 and CDR2: SGDLS, YYNGEE. Trimming took 3 bases from V and 2 from J, leaving 20 bases between them. The CDR3 is CASSAGLVGAGTNEKLFF. The CDR3 nucleotides are TGTGCCAGCAGCGCAGGTCTTGTAGGGGCAGGGACTAATGAAAAACTGTTTTTT.

The V and J genes are TRBV6-5 and TRBJ1-2; possible D gene TRBD1, 6 bases. There are 12 residues in the CDR3. CDR1 is MNHEY, CDR2 SVGAGI, per germline. With 5 bases removed from V and 6 bases from J, the gap between germline ends came to 10 bases. CDR3 protein: CASSETGNGYTF. As DNA, the CDR3 is TGTGCCAGCAGTGAAACAGGGAATGGCTACACCTTC.

The V and J genes are TRBV5-6 and TRBJ1-2; D unclear. Germline-derived CDR1 and CDR2 are SGHDT and YYEEEE. The CDR3 has 16 residues. V lost 0 bases, J lost 4 bases, and 16 bases lay in between. CDR3 DNA sequence: TGTGCCAGCAGCTTGGTTTTGACACCCCGAAGCTATGGCTACACCTTC. Protein: CASSLVLTPRSYGYTF.

Here the CDR3 reads CASSIPLAGGIFRVHEQYF. The CDR3 DNA sequence: TGTGCCAGTAGTATCCCACTAGCGGGAGGTATCTTCCGCGTCCACGAGCAGTACTTC. The chain is built from TRBV19 and TRBJ2-7; 12 bases are shared with TRBD2. The V gene's germline CDR1 is LNHDA and CDR2 SQIVND (reference sequence). The length of the CDR3 is 19 residues. Trimming took 3 bases from V and 5 from J; bases not matched to a gene: 17.